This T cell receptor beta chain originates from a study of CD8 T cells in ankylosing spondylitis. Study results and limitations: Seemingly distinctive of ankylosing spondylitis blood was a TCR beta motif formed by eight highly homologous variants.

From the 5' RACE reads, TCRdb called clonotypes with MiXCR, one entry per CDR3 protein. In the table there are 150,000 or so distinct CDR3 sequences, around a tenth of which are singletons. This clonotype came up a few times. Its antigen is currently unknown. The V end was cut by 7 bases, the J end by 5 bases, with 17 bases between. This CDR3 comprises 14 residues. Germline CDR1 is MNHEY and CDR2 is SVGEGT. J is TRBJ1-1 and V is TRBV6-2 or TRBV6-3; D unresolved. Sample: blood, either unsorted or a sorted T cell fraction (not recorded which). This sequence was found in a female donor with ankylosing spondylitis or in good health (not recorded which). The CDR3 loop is CASIWALGGTEAFF. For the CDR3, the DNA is TGTGCCAGCATTTGGGCCTTAGGAGGAACTGAAGCTTTCTTT.